This TCR beta chain was observed in a study of CD4 T cells in relation to SARS-CoV-2 and coronaviruses. The unexposed donors gave CD4+ T cells in 2011-2018, prior to COVID-19. CD4+ T cells were isolated from the cells after about ten days of culture. As concerns this clone: Its target is not known.

Germline V gives CDR1 SGHAT, CDR2 FQNNGV. The CDR3 consists of 16 residues. The V end lost 4 bases, the J end lost 1 base, and 15 bases lay between the germline ends. Method: immunoSEQ multiplex PCR; TCRdb's copy keeps in-frame clones and lacks some. The table shows 20,000 to 25,000 clones, with around 66% occurring only once. The receptor's source is a human donor in good health. This sequence joins TRBV11-2 and TRBJ2-3; D is perhaps TRBD1 (5 bases). The sequenced sample consisted of CD4+ T cells from PBMCs, cultured in vitro. CDR3 sequence reads: CASSSPVGQGTDTQYF. For the CDR3, the DNA is TGTGCCAGCAGCTCCCCCGTGGGGCAGGGCACAGATACGCAGTATTTT.